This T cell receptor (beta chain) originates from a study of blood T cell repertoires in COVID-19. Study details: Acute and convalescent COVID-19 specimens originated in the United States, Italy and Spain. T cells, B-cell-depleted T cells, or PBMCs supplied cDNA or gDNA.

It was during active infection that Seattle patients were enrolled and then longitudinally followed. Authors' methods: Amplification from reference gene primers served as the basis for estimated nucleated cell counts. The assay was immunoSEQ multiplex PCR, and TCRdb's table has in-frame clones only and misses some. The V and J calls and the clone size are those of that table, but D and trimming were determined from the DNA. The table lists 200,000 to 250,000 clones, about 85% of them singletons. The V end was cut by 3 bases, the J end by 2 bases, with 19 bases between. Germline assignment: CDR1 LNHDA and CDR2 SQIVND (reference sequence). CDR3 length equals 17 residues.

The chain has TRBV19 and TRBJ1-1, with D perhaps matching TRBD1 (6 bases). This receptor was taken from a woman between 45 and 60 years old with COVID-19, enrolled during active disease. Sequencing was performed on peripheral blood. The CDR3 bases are TGTGCCAGTAGTATTCCCACGACAGGTTGGGTAAACACTGAAGCTTTCTTT. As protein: CASSIPTTGWVNTEAFF.